Listed below are T cell receptor beta chains from one sample, sequenced in a study of PD-L1 blockade in urothelial cancer. Assay used: immunoSEQ multiplex PCR; TCRdb lists only in-frame clones, some missing. The top ten hold roughly 2.9% of the sample, which has 56,000 or so clones, 85% to 90% seen once. Here the sequenced sample was PBMCs, taken around atezolizumab (anti-PD-L1) treatment. The source of these receptors is a man in his fifties with urothelial cancer. The CDR3 runs from the conserved cysteine through the conserved F or W. Fields, in order: clone size, V gene, D gene, J gene, CDR3 DNA, CDR3 protein. A D gene is named only where the DNA matches it firmly. Size is stated for part of the rows, as once, few or many counts, or as a class when the clone is expanded.

NA	TRBV10-1	NA	TRBJ2-7	TGCGCCAGCAGTGATGATGGTGTGCGAGGAATCGTGCAGTACTTC	CASSDDGVRGIVQYF
once	TRBV29-1	NA	TRBJ1-2	TGCAGCGTTGGATCCAGGGTGTCTAACTATGGCTACACCTTC	CSVGSRVSNYGYTF
NA	TRBV19	NA	TRBJ2-4	TGTGCCAGTAGTATAGTGGCTAGTTATGCCAAAAACATTCAGTACTTC	CASSIVASYAKNIQYF
few	TRBV15	TRBD1	TRBJ1-5	TGTGCCACCACCCCCGGGACAGGGTACAATCAGCCCCAGCATTTT	CATTPGTGYNQPQHF
NA	TRBV15	NA	TRBJ2-2	TGTGCCACCAGCAGAGCCTTGACCGGGGAGCTGTTTTTT	CATSRALTGELFF
NA	TRBV5-1	NA	TRBJ1-1	TGCGCCAGCAGCCAACAGGGACCGAACACTGAAGCTTTCTTT	CASSQQGPNTEAFF
once	TRBV6-1	NA	TRBJ2-2	TGTGCCAGCAGTGTCATCCGGGGCACCGGGGAGCTGTTTTTT	CASSVIRGTGELFF
few	TRBV4-1	TRBD1	TRBJ2-4	TGCGCCAGCAGCCAAGAACTGGGACAGGTCCTGTTC	CASSQELGQVLF
once	TRBV5-1	NA	TRBJ2-7	TGCGCCAGCAGCTTGACTACCGAGCAGTACTTC	CASSLTTEQYF
NA	TRBV6-5	NA	TRBJ1-2	TGTCTAGGCGGGGATGGCTACACCTTC	CLGGDGYTF
NA	TRBV7-9	NA	TRBJ2-4	TGTGCCAGCAGCTTACCCCCAGGGTCCCTAGCCAAAAACATTCAGTACTTC	CASSLPPGSLAKNIQYF
NA	TRBV28	NA	TRBJ1-5	TGTGCCAGCAGGTCCTACAGTGGTGGCAATCAGCCCCAGCATTTT	CASRSYSGGNQPQHF
NA	TRBV5-1	TRBD2	TRBJ2-1	TGCGCCAGCAGCTTGACCGGACTAGCGGACAATGAGCAGTTCTTC	CASSLTGLADNEQFF
NA	TRBV7-9	NA	TRBJ2-7	TGTGCCAGCAGCACGGGGGTCTACGAGCAGTACTTC	CASSTGVYEQYF
NA	TRBV6-5	TRBD2	TRBJ2-1	TGTGCCAGCAGTTCGACTAGCGGGAGGGCCGGCAATGAGCAGTTCTTC	CASSSTSGRAGNEQFF
NA	TRBV29-1	TRBD2	TRBJ2-2	TGCAGCGTTGGCTATAGCGGGAGATACACCGGGGAGCTGTTTTTT	CSVGYSGRYTGELFF
NA	TRBV18	NA	TRBJ2-1	TGTGCCAGCTCACCACGAGACTCCAACAATGAGCAGTTCTTC	CASSPRDSNNEQFF
once	TRBV7-9	NA	TRBJ2-2	TGTGCCAGCAGCTTAAGAGGGGGAAACACCGGGGAGCTGTTTTTT	CASSLRGGNTGELFF
once	TRBV25-1	TRBD1	TRBJ2-1	TGTGCCAGCGGGACAGGGGAGCAGTTCTTC	CASGTGEQFF
NA	TRBV27	TRBD2	TRBJ2-3	TGTGCCAGCAGCCGAGGAGCGGGAGCGCCCACAGATACGCAGTATTTT	CASSRGAGAPTDTQYF
NA	TRBV7-2	TRBD2	TRBJ2-3	TGTGCCAGCAGCTCTCCAGGGGTGGCTAGCGGGAGGAGCACAGATACGCAGTATTTT	CASSSPGVASGRSTDTQYF
NA	TRBV28	NA	TRBJ1-2	TGTGCCAGCAGTTTCCTCGAGGGTGGCTACACCTTC	CASSFLEGGYTF
NA	TRBV5-4	TRBD2	TRBJ2-5	TGTGCCAGCAGCTTAATGGTCCCGAGACTAGCGGACGGAGGGGAGACCCAGTACTTC	CASSLMVPRLADGGETQYF
NA	TRBV6-5	NA	TRBJ1-1	TGTGCCAGCAGCTTCGACAGGTCCCTGAACACTGAAGCTTTCTTT	CASSFDRSLNTEAFF
NA	TRBV18	TRBD2	TRBJ2-7	TGTGCCAGCTCACGCCTCGGGACTAGCGGGAGAGTCGACGAGCAGTACTTC	CASSRLGTSGRVDEQYF
NA	TRBV28	NA	TRBJ1-2	TGTGCCAGCAGTGGAGGGAGCCGGAGCGGGAACTATGGCTACACCTTC	CASSGGSRSGNYGYTF
NA	TRBV5-1	TRBD2	TRBJ2-2	TGCGCCAGCAGCCCTCCGGGACTAGCCAAGAACACCGGGGAGCTGTTTTTT	CASSPPGLAKNTGELFF
once	TRBV7-6	NA	TRBJ1-3	TGTGCCAGCAGCGAACAGGCGACGGGAAACACCATATATTTT	CASSEQATGNTIYF
NA	TRBV7-3	NA	TRBJ2-2	TGTGCCAGCAGCGCGGGATCGAACACCGGGGAGCTGTTTTTT	CASSAGSNTGELFF
NA	TRBV7-2	TRBD2	TRBJ2-3	TGTGCCAGCAACAAGATTAGCGGGAGGGGGAGGGCAGATACGCAGTATTTT	CASNKISGRGRADTQYF
NA	TRBV7-3	NA	TRBJ1-6	TGTGCCAGCAGCTTAACACCAGGCACGAATTCACCCCTCCACTTT	CASSLTPGTNSPLHF
NA	TRBV18	TRBD2	TRBJ2-7	TGTGCCAGCTCACCACCTAGCGGGGGTTTCTACGAGCAGTACTTC	CASSPPSGGFYEQYF
once	TRBV2	TRBD2	TRBJ2-2	TGTGCCAGCAGTATGACTAGCGGGGCCAGGGGCGGGGAGCTGTTTTTT	CASSMTSGARGGELFF
few	TRBV21-1	NA	TRBJ1-5	TGTGCCAGTTTCAGCCGGGGGGACTATAGCAATCAGCCCCAGCATTTT	CASFSRGDYSNQPQHF
NA	TRBV6-1	NA	TRBJ1-2	TGTGCCAGCAGGTCCGAGCTCTATGGCTACACCTTC	CASRSELYGYTF
once	TRBV5-1	TRBD2	TRBJ2-1	TGCGCCAGCAGCCCCCGACTAGCGGCCAACAATGAGCAGTTCTTC	CASSPRLAANNEQFF
NA	TRBV7-9	NA	TRBJ1-1	TGTGCCAGCAGCTCGATTCTCGGGGAAGACACTGAAGCTTTCTTT	CASSSILGEDTEAFF
NA	TRBV6-1	TRBD1	TRBJ1-5	TGTGCCACCAAGACAGGGAGCAATCAGCCCCAGCATTTT	CATKTGSNQPQHF